The clone carrying this T cell receptor beta chain was seen more than once but under ten times. With 3 bases clipped from V and 9 bases from J, the junction kept 5 bases outside the gene matches. The CDR3 sequence is 14 residues long. Germline lookup yields CDR1 LNHNV and CDR2 YYDKDF (reference sequence). These data originate in a study of identical twins. TCRdb reprocessed the 5' RACE reads with MiXCR, giving one entry per CDR3 protein. Altogether approximately 190,000 distinct CDR3 sequences are present, about a sixth being singletons, with the ten largest covering 35% to 45%. The sample also formed part of further work on T cells expressing NK-cell markers.

Material: CD8+ T cells sorted from blood. The receptor was isolated from a woman aged 18-29 years in good health. V and J are TRBV15 and TRBJ2-1; 10 positions match TRBD2. This CDR3 reads CATSRSGGAGEQFF. In DNA, the CDR3 is TGTGCCACCAGCAGGAGCGGGGGGGCGGGTGAGCAGTTCTTC.